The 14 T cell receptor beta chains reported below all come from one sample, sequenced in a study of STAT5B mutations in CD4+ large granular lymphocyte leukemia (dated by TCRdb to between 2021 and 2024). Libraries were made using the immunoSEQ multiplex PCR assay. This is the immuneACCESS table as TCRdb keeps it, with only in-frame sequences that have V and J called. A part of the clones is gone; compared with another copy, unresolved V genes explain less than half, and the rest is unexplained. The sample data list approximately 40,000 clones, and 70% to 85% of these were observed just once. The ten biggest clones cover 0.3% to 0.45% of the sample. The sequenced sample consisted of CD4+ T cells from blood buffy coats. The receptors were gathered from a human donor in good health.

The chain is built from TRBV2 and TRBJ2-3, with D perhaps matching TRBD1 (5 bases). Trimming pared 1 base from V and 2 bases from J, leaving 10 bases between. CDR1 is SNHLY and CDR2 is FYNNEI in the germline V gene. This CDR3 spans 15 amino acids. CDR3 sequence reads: CASSEGFRDTDTQYF. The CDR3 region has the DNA TGTGCCAGCAGTGAAGGGTTCAGGGACACAGATACGCAGTATTTT.

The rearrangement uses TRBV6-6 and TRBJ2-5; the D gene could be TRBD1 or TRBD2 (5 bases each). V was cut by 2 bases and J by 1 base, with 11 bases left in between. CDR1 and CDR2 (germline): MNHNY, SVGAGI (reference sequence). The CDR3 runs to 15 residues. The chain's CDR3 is CASSYRRGSQETQYF. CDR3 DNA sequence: TGTGCCAGCAGTTACCGTCGGGGCAGCCAAGAGACCCAGTACTTC.

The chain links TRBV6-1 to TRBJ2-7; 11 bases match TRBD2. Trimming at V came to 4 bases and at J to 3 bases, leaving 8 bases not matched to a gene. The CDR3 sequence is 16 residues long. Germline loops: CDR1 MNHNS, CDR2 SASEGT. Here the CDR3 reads CASSVIGLAGGYEQYF. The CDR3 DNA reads TGTGCCAGCAGTGTGATTGGTCTAGCGGGGGGCTACGAGCAGTACTTC.

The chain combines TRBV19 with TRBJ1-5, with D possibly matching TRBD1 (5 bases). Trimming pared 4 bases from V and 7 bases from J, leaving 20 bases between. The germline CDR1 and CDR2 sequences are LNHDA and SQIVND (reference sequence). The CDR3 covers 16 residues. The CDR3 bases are TGTGCCAGTAGTACCAGTCCCGGGACGCTTAGGCAGCCCCAGCATTTT. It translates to CASSTSPGTLRQPQHF.

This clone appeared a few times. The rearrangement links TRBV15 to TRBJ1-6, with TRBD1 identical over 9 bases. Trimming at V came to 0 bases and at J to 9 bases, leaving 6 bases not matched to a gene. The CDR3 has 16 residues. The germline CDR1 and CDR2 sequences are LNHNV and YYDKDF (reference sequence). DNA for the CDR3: TGTGCCACCAGCAGAGATCCCACAGGGGGCTTTTCACCCCTCCACTTT. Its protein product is CATSRDPTGGFSPLHF.

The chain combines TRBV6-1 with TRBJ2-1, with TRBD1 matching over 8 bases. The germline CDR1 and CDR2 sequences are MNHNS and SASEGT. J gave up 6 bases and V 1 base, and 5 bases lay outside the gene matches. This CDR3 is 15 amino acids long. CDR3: CASSEVTGAFNEQFF. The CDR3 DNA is TGTGCCAGCAGTGAAGTGACAGGGGCCTTCAATGAGCAGTTCTTC.

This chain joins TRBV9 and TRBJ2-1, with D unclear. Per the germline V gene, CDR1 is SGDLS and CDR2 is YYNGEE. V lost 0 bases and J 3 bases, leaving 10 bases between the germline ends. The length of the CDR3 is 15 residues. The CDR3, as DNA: TGTGCCAGCAGCGTAGACTCATACCTCTACAATGAGCAGTTCTTC. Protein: CASSVDSYLYNEQFF.

The CDR3 nucleotides are TGTGCCAGCTCACCATCGCATTCTTCACCGCTACCGGGACAGGGTGGGCAGCCCCAGCATTTT. This codes for CASSPSHSSPLPGQGGQPQHF. This sequence joins TRBV18 and TRBJ1-5; TRBD1 matches 9 bases. Germline V gene lookup returns CDR1 KGHSH and CDR2 LQKENI. The J segment lost 7 bases and the V segment lost 2 bases, leaving 24 bases of the junction unmatched. The CDR3 spans 21 residues. The full variable domain, rest sourced from reference TRBV18 and TRBJ1-5, is NAGVMQNPRHLVRRRGQEARLRCSPMKGHSHVYWYRQLPEEGLKFMVYLQKENIIDESGMPKERFSAEFPKEGPSILRIQQVVRGDSAAYFCASSPSHSSPLPGQGGQPQHFGDGTRLSIL.

CDR3 loop: CASSQTSGGAGDTQYF. The CDR3 coding sequence is TGTGCCAGCAGCCAGACTAGCGGGGGGGCAGGAGATACGCAGTATTTT. V gene TRBV11-3 combines with J gene TRBJ2-3; the match to TRBD2 covers 14 bases. This CDR3 has 16 amino acids. The V segment lost 5 bases and the J segment 5 bases; nucleotides outside the gene matches: 6. Germline V lookup: CDR1 SGHNT, CDR2 YENEEA.

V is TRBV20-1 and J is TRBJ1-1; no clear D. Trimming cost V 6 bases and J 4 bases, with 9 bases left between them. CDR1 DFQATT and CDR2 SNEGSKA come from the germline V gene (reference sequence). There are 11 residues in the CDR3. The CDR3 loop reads CSAVGSTEAFF. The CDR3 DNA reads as TGCAGTGCGGTGGGATCCACTGAAGCTTTCTTT.

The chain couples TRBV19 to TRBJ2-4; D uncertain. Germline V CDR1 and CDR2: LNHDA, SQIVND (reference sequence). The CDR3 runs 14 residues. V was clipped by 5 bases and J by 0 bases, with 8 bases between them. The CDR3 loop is CASSSRKAKNIQYF. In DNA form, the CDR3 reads TGTGCCAGTAGTTCGCGGAAAGCCAAAAACATTCAGTACTTC.

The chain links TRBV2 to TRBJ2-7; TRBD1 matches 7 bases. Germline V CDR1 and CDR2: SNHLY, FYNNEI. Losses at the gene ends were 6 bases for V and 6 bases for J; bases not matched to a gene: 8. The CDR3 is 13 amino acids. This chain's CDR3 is CASRVRQGAEQYF. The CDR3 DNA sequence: TGTGCCAGCAGAGTCCGACAGGGAGCCGAGCAGTACTTC.

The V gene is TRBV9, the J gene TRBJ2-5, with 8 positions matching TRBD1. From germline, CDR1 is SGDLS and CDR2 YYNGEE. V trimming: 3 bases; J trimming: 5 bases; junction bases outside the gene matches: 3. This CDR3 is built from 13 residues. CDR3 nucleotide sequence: TGTGCCAGCAGCGCAGGGGGCGGTGAGACCCAGTACTTC. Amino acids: CASSAGGGETQYF.

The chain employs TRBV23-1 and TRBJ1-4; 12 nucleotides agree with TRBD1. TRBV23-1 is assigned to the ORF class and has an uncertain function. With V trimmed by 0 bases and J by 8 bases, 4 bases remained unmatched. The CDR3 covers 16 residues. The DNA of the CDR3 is TGCGCCAGCAGTCAATCGGGAGGGACAGGGGGCGAAAAACTGTTTTTT. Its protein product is CASSQSGGTGGEKLFF.